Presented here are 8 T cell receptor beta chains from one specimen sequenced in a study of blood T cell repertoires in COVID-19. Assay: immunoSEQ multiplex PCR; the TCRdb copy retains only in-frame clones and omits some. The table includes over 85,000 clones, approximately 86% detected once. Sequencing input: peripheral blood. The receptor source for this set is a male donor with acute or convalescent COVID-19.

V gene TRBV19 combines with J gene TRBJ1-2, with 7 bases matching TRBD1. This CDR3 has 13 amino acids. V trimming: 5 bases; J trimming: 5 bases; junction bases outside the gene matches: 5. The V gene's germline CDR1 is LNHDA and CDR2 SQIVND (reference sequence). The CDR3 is CASSSGQKYGYTF. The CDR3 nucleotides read TGTGCCAGTAGTTCGGGACAGAAGTATGGCTACACCTTC.

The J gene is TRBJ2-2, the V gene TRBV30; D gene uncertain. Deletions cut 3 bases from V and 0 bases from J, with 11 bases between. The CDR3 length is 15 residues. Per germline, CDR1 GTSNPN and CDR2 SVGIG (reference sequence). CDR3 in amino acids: CAWSPRQSNTGELFF. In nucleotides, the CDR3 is TGTGCCTGGAGCCCGCGCCAATCGAACACCGGGGAGCTGTTTTTT.

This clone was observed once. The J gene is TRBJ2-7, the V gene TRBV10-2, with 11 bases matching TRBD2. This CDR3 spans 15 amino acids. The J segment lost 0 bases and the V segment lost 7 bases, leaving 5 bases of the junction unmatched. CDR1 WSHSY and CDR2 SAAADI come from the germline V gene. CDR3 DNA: TGCGCCAGCACCCCGGGACTAGCGGTCTCCTACGAGCAGTACTTC. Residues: CASTPGLAVSYEQYF.

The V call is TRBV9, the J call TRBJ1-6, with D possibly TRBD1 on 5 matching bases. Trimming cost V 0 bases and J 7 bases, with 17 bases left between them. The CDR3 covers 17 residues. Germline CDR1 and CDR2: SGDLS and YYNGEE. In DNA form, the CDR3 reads TGTGCCAGCAGCGTAGACCCCTGGGCAGGGCTCAATTCACCCCTCCACTTT. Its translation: CASSVDPWAGLNSPLHF. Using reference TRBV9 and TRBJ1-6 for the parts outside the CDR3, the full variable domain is DSGVTQTPKHLITATGQRVTLRCSPRSGDLSVYWYQQSLDQGLQFLIQYYNGEERAKGNILERFSAQQFPDLHSELNLSSLELGDSALYFCASSVDPWAGLNSPLHFGNGTRLTVT.

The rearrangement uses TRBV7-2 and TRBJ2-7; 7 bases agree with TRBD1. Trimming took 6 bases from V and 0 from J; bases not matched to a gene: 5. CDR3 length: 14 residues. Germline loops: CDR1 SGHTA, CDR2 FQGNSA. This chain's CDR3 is CASRQGLTSYEQYF. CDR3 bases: TGTGCCAGCAGACAGGGGCTTACCTCCTACGAGCAGTACTTC.

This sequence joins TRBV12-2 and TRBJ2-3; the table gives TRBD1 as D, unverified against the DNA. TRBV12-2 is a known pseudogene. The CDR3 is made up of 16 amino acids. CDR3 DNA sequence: TGTGCAAGTCGCTTAGTGGCAGGGGATAAGACAGATACGCAGTATTTT. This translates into CASRLVAGDKTDTQYF.

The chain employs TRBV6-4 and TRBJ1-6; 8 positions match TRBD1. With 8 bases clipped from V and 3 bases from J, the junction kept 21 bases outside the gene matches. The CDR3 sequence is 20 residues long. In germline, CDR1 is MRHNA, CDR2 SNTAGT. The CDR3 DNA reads TGTGCCAGCGAGAGGACCAACCCACGGGACAGGTGGGACTATAATTCACCCCTCCACTTT. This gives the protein CASERTNPRDRWDYNSPLHF.

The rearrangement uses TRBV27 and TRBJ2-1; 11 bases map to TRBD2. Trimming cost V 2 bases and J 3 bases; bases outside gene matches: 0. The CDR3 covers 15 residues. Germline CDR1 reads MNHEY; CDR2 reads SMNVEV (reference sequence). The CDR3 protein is CASSLTSGGYNEQFF. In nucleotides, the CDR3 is TGTGCCAGCAGTTTAACTAGCGGGGGCTACAATGAGCAGTTCTTC.